Below, one TCR beta chain is given with its context. The antigen remains unidentified. This sample is drawn from a study of T-cell memory formation after mild COVID-19. Study-level points and caveats: The appearance of some responding clones in pre-infection memory suggested that cross-reactive memory joined.

Germline CDR1 LGHDT, CDR2 YNNKEL (reference sequence). Trimming took off 1 base at V and 0 bases at J, with 11 bases between the two ends. The CDR3 loop spans 16 amino acids. MiXCR, run by TCRdb on the 5' RACE reads, gives a single entry per CDR3 protein. The sample contains approximately 180,000 distinct CDR3 sequences, roughly 17% of which appear only once. This receptor was identified in an adult woman who had mild COVID-19 (a few samples of this study predate the infection). Cell type and time point are not known. The sample was PBMCs or a T cell subset sorted from them (not recorded which). J is TRBJ2-3 and V is TRBV3-1; maybe TRBD2 (5 bases). The CDR3 DNA reads as TGTGCCAGCAGCCAAGGTCCTAGCAGAAGCACAGATACGCAGTATTTT. It translates to CASSQGPSRSTDTQYF.